This T cell receptor beta chain was obtained from a study of CDR3 diversity in severe acne. TCRdb analysed the PCR reads with MiXCR anew, one entry per CDR3 protein. The table has 85,000 to 120,000 distinct CDR3 sequences, approximately 47% seen once. At least ten counts were recorded for this clonotype. CDR1 is SGHAT, CDR2 FQNNGV, per germline. This CDR3 has 13 amino acids. After removal of 6 bases from V and 5 bases from J, the junction contained 4 bases not matched to a gene. The sequence was obtained from a male donor with acne. Material: blood. The chain couples TRBV11-2 to TRBJ2-1; the match to TRBD2 covers 7 bases. The CDR3 spells CASSSGLNNEQFF. CDR3 DNA sequence: TGTGCCAGCAGTTCGGGACTAAACAATGAGCAGTTCTTC.